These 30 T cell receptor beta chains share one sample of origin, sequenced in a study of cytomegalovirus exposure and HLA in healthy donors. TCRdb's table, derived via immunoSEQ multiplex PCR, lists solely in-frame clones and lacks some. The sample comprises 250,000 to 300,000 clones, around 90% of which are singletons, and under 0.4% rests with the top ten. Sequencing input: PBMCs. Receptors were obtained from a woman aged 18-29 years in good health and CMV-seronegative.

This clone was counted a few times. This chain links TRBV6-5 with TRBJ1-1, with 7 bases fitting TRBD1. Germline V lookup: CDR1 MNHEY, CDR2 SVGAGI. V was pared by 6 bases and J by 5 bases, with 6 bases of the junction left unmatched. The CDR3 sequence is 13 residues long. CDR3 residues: CASSRQGRTEAFF. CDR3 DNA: TGTGCCAGCAGCAGACAGGGTCGGACTGAAGCTTTCTTT.

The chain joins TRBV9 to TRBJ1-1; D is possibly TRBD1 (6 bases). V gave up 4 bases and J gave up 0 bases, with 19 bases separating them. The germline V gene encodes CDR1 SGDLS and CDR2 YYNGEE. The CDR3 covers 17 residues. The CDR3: CASSTRTESTLNTEAFF. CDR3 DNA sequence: TGTGCCAGCAGCACCCGGACAGAATCAACTTTGAACACTGAAGCTTTCTTT.

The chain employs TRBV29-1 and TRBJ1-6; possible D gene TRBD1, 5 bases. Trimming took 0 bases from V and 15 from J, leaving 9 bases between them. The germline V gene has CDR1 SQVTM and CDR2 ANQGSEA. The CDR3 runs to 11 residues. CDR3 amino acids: CSVEDRAILHF. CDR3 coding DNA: TGCAGCGTTGAAGACAGGGCGATCCTCCACTTT.

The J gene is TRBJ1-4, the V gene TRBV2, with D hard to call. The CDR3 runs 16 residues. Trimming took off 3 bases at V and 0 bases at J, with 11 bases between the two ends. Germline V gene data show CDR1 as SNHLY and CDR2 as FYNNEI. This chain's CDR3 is CASSEAPHATNEKLFF. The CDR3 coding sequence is TGTGCCAGCAGTGAGGCCCCGCATGCAACTAATGAAAAACTGTTTTTT.

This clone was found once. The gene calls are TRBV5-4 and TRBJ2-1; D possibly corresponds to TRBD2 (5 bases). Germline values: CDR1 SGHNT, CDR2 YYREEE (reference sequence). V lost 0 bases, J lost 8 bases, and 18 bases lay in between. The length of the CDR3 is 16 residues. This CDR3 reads CASSLAGGLSSYEQFF. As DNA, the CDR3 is TGTGCCAGCAGCTTGGCTGGAGGCTTATCTTCGTATGAGCAGTTCTTC.

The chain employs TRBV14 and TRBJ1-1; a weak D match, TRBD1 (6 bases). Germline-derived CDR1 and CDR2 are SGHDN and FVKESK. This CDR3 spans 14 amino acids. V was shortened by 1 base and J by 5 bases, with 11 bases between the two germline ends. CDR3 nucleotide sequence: TGTGCCAGCAGCCAAGCAGGGGAAGGGACTGAAGCTTTCTTT. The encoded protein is CASSQAGEGTEAFF.

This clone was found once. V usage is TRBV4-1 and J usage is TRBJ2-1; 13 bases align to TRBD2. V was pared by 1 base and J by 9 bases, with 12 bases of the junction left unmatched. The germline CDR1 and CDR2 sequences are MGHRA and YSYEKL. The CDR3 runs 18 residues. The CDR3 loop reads CASSQVETSGGQGSEQFF. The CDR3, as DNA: TGCGCCAGCAGCCAAGTTGAGACTAGCGGGGGGCAGGGTAGTGAGCAGTTCTTC.

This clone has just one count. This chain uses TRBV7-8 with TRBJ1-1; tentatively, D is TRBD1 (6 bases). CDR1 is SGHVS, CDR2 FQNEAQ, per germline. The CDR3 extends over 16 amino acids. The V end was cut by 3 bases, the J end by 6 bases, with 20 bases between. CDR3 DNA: TGTGCCAGCAGCTTCCCGGCAGGGGAGTTGGCCGCTGAAGCTTTCTTT. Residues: CASSFPAGELAAEAFF.

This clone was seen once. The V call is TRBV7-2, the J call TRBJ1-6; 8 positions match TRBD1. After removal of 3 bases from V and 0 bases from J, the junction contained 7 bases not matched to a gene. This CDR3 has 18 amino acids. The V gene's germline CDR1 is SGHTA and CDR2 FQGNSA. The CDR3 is CASSLGTGYSSYNSPLHF. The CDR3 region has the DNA TGTGCCAGCAGCTTGGGGACAGGATATAGCTCCTATAATTCACCCCTCCACTTT.

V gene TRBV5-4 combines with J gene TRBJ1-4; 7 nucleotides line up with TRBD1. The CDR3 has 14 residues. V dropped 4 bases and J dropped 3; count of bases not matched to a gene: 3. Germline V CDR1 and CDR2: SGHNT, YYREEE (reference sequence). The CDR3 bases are TGTGCCAGCAGCAGGGACAGATCTAATGAAAAACTGTTTTTT. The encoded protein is CASSRDRSNEKLFF.

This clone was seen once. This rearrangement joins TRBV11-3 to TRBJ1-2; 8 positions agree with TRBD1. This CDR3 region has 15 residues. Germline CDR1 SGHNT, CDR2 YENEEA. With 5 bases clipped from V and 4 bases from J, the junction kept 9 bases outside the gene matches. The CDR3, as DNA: TGTGCCAGCAGCGTTACGACAGGGGCACCCTATGGCTACACCTTC. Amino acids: CASSVTTGAPYGYTF.

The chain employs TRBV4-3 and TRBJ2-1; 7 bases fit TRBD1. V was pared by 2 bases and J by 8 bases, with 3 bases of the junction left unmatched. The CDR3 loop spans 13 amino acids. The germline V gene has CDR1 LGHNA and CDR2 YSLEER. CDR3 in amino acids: CASSQTGVDEQFF. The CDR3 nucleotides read TGCGCCAGCAGCCAAACAGGGGTGGATGAGCAGTTCTTC.

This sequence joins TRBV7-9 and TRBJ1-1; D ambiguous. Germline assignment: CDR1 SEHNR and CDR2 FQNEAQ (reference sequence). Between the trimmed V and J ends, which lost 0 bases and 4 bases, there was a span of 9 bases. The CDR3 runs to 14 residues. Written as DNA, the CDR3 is TGTGCCAGCAGCTTAGCCCGACAAACCACTGAAGCTTTCTTT. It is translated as CASSLARQTTEAFF.

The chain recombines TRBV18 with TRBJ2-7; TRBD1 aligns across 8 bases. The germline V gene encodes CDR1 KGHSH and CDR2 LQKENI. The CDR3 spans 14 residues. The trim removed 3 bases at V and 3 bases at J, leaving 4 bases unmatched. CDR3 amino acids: CASSPTGQGYEQYF. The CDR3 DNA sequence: TGTGCCAGCTCACCCACTGGACAGGGCTACGAGCAGTACTTC.

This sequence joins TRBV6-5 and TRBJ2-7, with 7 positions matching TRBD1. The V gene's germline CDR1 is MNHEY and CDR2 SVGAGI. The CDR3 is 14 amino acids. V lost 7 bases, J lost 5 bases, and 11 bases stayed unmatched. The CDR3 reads CASTLNRGAHEQYF. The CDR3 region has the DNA TGTGCCAGCACCTTAAACAGGGGAGCCCACGAGCAGTACTTC.

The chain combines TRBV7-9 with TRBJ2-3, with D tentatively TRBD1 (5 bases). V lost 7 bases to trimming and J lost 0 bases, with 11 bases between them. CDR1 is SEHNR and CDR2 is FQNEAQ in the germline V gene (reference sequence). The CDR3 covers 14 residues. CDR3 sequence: CASMRTFSTDTQYF. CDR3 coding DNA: TGTGCCAGCATGCGGACATTCAGCACAGATACGCAGTATTTT.

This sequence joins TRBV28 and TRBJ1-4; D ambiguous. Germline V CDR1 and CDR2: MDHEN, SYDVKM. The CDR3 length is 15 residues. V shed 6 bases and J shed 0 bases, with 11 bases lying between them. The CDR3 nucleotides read TGTGCCAGCAGGCGCAACAGTGCAACTAATGAAAAACTGTTTTTT. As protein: CASRRNSATNEKLFF.

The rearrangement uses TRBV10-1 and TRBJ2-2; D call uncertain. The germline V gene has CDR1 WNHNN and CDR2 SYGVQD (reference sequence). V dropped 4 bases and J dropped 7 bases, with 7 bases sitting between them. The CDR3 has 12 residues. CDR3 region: CASSVPGGELFF. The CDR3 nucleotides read TGCGCCAGCAGTGTTCCGGGCGGGGAGCTGTTTTTT.

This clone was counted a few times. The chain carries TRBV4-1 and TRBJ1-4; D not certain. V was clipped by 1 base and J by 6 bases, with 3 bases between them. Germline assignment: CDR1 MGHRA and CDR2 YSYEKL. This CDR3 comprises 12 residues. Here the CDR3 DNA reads TGCGCCAGCAGCCAAGCGGATGAAAAACTGTTTTTT. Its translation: CASSQADEKLFF.

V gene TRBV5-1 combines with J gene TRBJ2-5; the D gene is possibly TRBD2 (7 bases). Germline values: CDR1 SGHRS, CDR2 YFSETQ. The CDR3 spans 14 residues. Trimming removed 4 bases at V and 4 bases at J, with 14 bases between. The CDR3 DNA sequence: TGCGCCAGCAGCCCGAGGGGGGAGGGAGAGACCCAGTACTTC. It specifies CASSPRGEGETQYF.

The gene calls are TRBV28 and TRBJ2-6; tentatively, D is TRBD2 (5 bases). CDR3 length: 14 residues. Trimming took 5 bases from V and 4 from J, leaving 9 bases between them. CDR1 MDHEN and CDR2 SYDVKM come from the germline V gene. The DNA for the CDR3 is TGTGCCAGCAGTGGAACGGGGGGGGCCAACGTCCTGACTTTC. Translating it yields CASSGTGGANVLTF. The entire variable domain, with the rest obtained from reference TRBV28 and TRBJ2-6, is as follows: DVKVTQSSRYLVKRTGEKVFLECVQDMDHENMFWYRQDPGLGLRLIYFSYDVKMKEKGDIPEGYSVSREKKERFSLILESASTNQTSMYLCASSGTGGANVLTFGAGSRLTVL.

This CDR3 reads CASSSGTYYGYTF. CDR3 in DNA: TGTGCCAGCAGTTCCGGGACTTACTATGGCTACACCTTC. The V call is TRBV7-9, the J call TRBJ1-2; a possible D gene is TRBD1 (5 bases). This CDR3 spans 13 amino acids. CDR1 is SEHNR and CDR2 is FQNEAQ in the germline V gene (reference sequence). Trimming removed 6 bases at V and 3 bases at J, with 11 bases between.

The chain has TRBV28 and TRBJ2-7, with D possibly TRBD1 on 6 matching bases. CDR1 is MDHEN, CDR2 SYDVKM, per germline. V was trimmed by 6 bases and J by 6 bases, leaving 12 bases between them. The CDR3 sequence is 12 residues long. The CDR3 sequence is CASSPNRVEQYV. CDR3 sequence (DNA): TGTGCCAGCAGCCCAAACAGGGTCGAGCAGTACGTC.

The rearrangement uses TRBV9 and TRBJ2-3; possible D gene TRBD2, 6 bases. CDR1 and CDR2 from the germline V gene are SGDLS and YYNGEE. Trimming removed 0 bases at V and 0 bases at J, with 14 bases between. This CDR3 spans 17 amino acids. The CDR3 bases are TGTGCCAGCAGCGTAGGGACTATCACATCTAGCACAGATACGCAGTATTTT. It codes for CASSVGTITSSTDTQYF.

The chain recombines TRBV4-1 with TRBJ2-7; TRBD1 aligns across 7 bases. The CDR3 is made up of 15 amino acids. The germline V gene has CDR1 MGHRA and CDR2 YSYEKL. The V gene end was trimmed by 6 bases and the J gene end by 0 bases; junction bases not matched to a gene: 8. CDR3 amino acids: CASRYRGGLSYEQYF. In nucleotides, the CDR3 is TGCGCCAGCAGGTATAGAGGGGGCCTCTCCTACGAGCAGTACTTC.

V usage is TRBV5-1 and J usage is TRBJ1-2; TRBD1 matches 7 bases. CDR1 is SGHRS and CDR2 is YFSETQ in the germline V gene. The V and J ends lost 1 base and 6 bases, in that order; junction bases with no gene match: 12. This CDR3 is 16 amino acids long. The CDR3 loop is CASSLSVAGGGDGYTF. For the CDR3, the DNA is TGCGCCAGCAGCTTGTCCGTGGCAGGGGGTGGAGATGGCTACACCTTC.

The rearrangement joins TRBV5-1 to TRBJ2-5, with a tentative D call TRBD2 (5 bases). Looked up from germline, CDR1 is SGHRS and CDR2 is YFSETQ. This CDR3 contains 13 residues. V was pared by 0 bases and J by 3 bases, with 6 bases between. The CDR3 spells CASSLVEEETQYF. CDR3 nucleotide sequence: TGCGCCAGCAGCTTGGTGGAGGAAGAGACCCAGTACTTC.

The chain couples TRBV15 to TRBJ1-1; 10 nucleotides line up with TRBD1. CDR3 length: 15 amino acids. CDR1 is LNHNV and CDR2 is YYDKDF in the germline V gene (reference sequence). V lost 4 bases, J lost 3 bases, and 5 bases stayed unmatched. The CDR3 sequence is CATSMTGTGDTEAFF. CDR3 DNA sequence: TGTGCCACCAGCATGACCGGGACAGGGGACACTGAAGCTTTCTTT. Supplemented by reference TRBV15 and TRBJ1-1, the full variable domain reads DAMVIQNPRYQVTQFGKPVTLSCSQTLNHNVMYWYQQKSSQAPKLLFHYYDKDFNNEADTPDNFQSRRPNTSFCFLDIRSPGLGDTAMYLCATSMTGTGDTEAFFGQGTRLTVV.

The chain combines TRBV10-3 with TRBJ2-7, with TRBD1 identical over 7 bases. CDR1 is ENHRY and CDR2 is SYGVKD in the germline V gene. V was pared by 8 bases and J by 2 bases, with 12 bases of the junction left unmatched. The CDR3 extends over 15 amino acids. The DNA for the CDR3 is TGTGCCATCCGACGGCCCGGACAGGAGACCTACGAGCAGTACTTC. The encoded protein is CAIRRPGQETYEQYF.

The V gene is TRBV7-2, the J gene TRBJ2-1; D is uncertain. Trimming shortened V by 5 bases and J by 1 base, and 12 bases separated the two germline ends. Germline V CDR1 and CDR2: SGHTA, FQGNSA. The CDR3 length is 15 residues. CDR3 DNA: TGTGCCAGCAGCCCAAATCCGGGTTCCTACAATGAGCAGTTCTTC. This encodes CASSPNPGSYNEQFF.